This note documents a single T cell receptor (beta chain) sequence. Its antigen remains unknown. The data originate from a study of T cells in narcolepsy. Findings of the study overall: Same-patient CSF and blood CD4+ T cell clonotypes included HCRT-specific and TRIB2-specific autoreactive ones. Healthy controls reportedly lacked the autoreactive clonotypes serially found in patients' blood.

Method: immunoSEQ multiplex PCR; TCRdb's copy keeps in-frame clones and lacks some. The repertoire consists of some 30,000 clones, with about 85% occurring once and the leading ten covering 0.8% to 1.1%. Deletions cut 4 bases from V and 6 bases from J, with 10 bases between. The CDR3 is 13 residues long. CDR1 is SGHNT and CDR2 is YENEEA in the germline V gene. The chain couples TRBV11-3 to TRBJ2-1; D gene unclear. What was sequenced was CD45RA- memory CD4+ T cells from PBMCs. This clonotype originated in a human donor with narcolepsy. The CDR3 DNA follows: TGTGCCAGCAGCTACGGAGTGGGCAATGAGCAGTTCTTC. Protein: CASSYGVGNEQFF.